A selection of T cell receptor beta chains follows, all from one sample in a study of shared clonotypes between healthy human individuals. Only in-frame clones appear in the TCRdb table, and some are missing; sequencing was by immunoSEQ multiplex PCR. The table records 330,000 or so clones, 70% to 75% of them present only once. Specimen: memory CD4+ T cells sorted from blood. The receptors here all came from a man aged 25-45 years in good health. Each CDR3 is given with its conserved first and last residue. Fields, in order: clone size, J gene, V gene, D gene, CDR3 protein, CDR3 DNA. The D gene is left open where the match is weak. Clone size is shown for a subset of rows, as once, few, many or a class of expanded clone.

>.|TRBJ1-2|TRBV12-5|.
CASATGLYGYTF
TGTGCTAGTGCCACGGGGCTCTATGGCTACACCTTC
>.|TRBJ2-5|TRBV5-6|TRBD2
CASSSIGLAGGETQYF
TGTGCCAGCAGCTCCATCGGACTAGCGGGAGGAGAGACCCAGTACTTC
>.|TRBJ1-2|TRBV9|.
CASSADLRRGYTF
TGTGCCAGCAGTGCCGACCTTCGGCGGGGCTACACCTTC
>few|TRBJ2-7|TRBV4-1|TRBD1
CASSQDPGTGVYEQYF
TGCGCCAGCAGCCAAGACCCCGGGACAGGGGTCTACGAGCAGTACTTC
>.|TRBJ2-7|TRBV5-4|.
CASSQGGAGYEQYF
TGTGCCAGCAGCCAGGGGGGGGCGGGCTACGAGCAGTACTTC
>.|TRBJ1-4|TRBV6-5|TRBD1
CASSSLTGATNEKLFF
TGTGCCAGCAGTTCCCTGACAGGGGCAACTAATGAAAAACTGTTTTTT
>.|TRBJ2-5|TRBV5-1|.
CASSLDAPETQYF
TGCGCCAGCAGCTTAGACGCTCCAGAGACCCAGTACTTC
>.|TRBJ1-1|TRBV21-1|.
CASNPGQGQVTEAFF
TGTGCCAGCAACCCCGGACAGGGCCAGGTCACTGAAGCTTTCTTT
>many|TRBJ2-1|TRBV7-2|TRBD2
CASSPPSGRANNEQFF
TGTGCCAGCAGCCCCCCTAGCGGGAGAGCCAACAATGAGCAGTTCTTC
>.|TRBJ1-2|TRBV5-1|TRBD1
CASSTRQGGNYGYTF
TGCGCCAGCAGCACCCGACAGGGGGGGAACTATGGCTACACCTTC
>.|TRBJ1-2|TRBV7-2|.
CASSLAPLRGAANYGYTF
TGTGCCAGCAGCTTAGCGCCCCTACGCGGTGCCGCTAACTATGGCTACACCTTC
>.|TRBJ2-7|TRBV5-4|.
CASSPPGGGQYF
TGTGCCAGCAGCCCCCCCGGAGGGGGGCAGTACTTC
>many|TRBJ2-3|TRBV7-9|.
CASSLGTFTDTQYF
TGTGCCAGCAGCTTAGGGACCTTCACAGATACGCAGTATTTT
>.|TRBJ1-2|TRBV5-8|.
CASSLAGRGGYTF
TGTGCCAGCAGCTTGGCGGGCAGAGGTGGCTACACCTTC
>.|TRBJ2-2|TRBV11-2|TRBD1
CASSRVRGGPGGGELFF
TGTGCCAGCAGCCGGGTTAGAGGGGGCCCGGGCGGCGGGGAGCTGTTTTTT
>.|TRBJ2-5|TRBV7-8|.
CASSFGNGFQETQYF
TGTGCCAGCAGCTTCGGAAACGGGTTCCAAGAGACCCAGTACTTC
>.|TRBJ2-2|TRBV18|.
CASSPTRGELFF
TGTGCCAGCTCACCAACGAGGGGGGAGCTGTTTTTT
>.|TRBJ2-1|TRBV5-8|TRBD1
CASSLIRGEQFF
TGTGCCAGCAGCTTGATCAGGGGGGAGCAGTTCTTC
>.|TRBJ2-6|TRBV11-2|.
CASSLAASSSGANVLTF
TGTGCCAGCAGCTTAGCGGCTTCCAGCTCTGGGGCCAACGTCCTGACTTTC
>.|TRBJ2-2|TRBV2|TRBD1
CASGGQTYTGELFF
TGTGCCAGCGGGGGACAGACCTACACCGGGGAGCTGTTTTTT
>few|TRBJ2-7|TRBV7-2|.
CASSLTIYEQYF
TGTGCCAGCAGCTTAACGATCTACGAGCAGTACTTC
>.|TRBJ2-4|TRBV11-2|.
CASSALRDTKNIQYF
TGTGCCAGCAGCGCCCTCCGGGATACCAAAAACATTCAGTACTTC
>.|TRBJ2-1|TRBV29-1|.
CSGQINEQFF
TGCAGCGGACAGATAAATGAGCAGTTCTTC
>.|TRBJ1-3|TRBV10-2|.
CASSESLRTTIYF
TGCGCCAGCAGTGAGTCGCTAAGGACCACCATATATTTT
>many|TRBJ2-5|TRBV20-1|.
CSAGPPSTQYF
TGCAGTGCTGGCCCTCCATCGACCCAGTACTTC